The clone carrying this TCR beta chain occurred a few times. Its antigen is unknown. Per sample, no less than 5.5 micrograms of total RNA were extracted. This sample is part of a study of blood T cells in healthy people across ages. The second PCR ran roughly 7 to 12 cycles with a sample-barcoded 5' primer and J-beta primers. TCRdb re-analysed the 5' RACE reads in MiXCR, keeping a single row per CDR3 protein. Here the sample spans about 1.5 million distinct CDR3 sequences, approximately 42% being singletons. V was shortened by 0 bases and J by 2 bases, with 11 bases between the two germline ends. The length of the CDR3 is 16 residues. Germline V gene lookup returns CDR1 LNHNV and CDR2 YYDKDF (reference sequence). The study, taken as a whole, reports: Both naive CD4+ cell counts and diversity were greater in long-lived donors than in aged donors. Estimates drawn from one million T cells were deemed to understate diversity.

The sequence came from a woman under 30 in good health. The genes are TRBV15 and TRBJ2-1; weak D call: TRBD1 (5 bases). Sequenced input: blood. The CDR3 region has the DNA TGTGCCACCAGCAGAGATCGACAGTCAGCCTACAATGAGCAGTTCTTC. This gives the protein CATSRDRQSAYNEQFF. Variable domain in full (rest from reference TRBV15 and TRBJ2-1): DAMVIQNPRYQVTQFGKPVTLSCSQTLNHNVMYWYQQKSSQAPKLLFHYYDKDFNNEADTPDNFQSRRPNTSFCFLDIRSPGLGDTAMYLCATSRDRQSAYNEQFFGPGTRLTVL.